These T cell receptor beta chains were read from a single sample in a study of CD8+ T cells in alopecia areata. Sequencing used immunoSEQ multiplex PCR; TCRdb keeps in-frame clones, though not all of them. The data contain almost 250,000 clones, around two thirds of them singletons. This sample comprised CD4+ T cells sorted from blood, obtained at week 0. The receptors derive from a human donor with alopecia areata. The CDR3 runs from the conserved cysteine through the conserved F or W. D genes are given only for firm matches. Size is stated for part of the rows, as once, few or many counts, or as a class when the clone is expanded.

TRBD2	TRBJ2-1	TRBV6-6	.	CASSPRTSNEQFF	TGTGCCAGCAGTCCTCGGACTAGTAATGAGCAGTTCTTC
TRBD1	TRBJ2-1	TRBV5-4	few	CASSIDYRGVYNEQFF	TGTGCCAGCAGCATCGACTACAGGGGCGTTTACAATGAGCAGTTCTTC
.	TRBJ1-2	TRBV4-2	.	CASSQSRVVLRGYTF	TGTGCCAGCAGCCAATCCAGGGTAGTCCTCCGTGGCTACACCTTC
.	TRBJ2-5	TRBV4-2	.	CASSQVELGGYGETQYF	TGTGCCAGCAGCCAAGTGGAATTAGGGGGGTATGGGGAGACCCAGTACTTC
.	TRBJ2-7	TRBV7-8	.	CASSPHNIGEQYF	TGTGCCAGCAGCCCCCACAATATCGGCGAGCAGTACTTC
.	TRBJ1-6	TRBV27	.	CASSLTPGYIESLHF	TGTGCCAGCAGTCTAACCCCAGGGTACATAGAGTCCCTCCACTTT
.	TRBJ1-5	TRBV18	.	CASSPGYRNQPQHF	TGTGCCAGCTCACCAGGGTACCGCAATCAGCCCCAGCATTTT
.	TRBJ1-2	TRBV30	.	CAWSGTIYGYTF	TGTGCCTGGAGTGGGACAATCTATGGCTACACCTTC
.	TRBJ1-2	TRBV4-1	once	CASSQVGVGYTF	TGCGCCAGCAGCCAAGTAGGGGTGGGCTACACCTTC
.	TRBJ2-5	TRBV29-1	.	CSVESRSETQYF	TGCAGCGTTGAGTCTAGGTCCGAGACCCAGTACTTC
TRBD1	TRBJ1-2	TRBV29-1	.	CSVRTGSYGYTF	TGCAGCGTTCGGACAGGATCCTATGGCTACACCTTC
TRBD2	TRBJ2-7	TRBV7-6	.	CASSLLAGGEQYF	TGTGCCAGCAGCTTACTGGCCGGGGGGGAGCAGTACTTC
.	TRBJ2-4	TRBV5-1	.	CASSLGAQRRAKNIQYF	TGCGCCAGCAGCTTGGGGGCCCAGCGTCGGGCCAAAAACATTCAGTACTTC
TRBD2	TRBJ2-3	TRBV10-3	.	CATTLAGSQTDTQYF	TGTGCCACAACCCTAGCGGGGTCTCAGACAGATACGCAGTATTTT
.	TRBJ1-1	TRBV7-9	once	CASSLSTEAFF	TGTGCCAGCAGCTTAAGTACTGAAGCTTTCTTT
TRBD2	TRBJ2-7	TRBV27	.	CASSLWGGKTYEQYF	TGTGCCAGCAGTTTATGGGGGGGGAAGACCTACGAGCAGTACTTC
.	TRBJ2-5	TRBV28	.	CASSLAGQSRETQYF	TGTGCCAGCAGTTTAGCGGGACAGTCTCGCGAGACCCAGTACTTC
.	TRBJ2-1	TRBV9	.	CASSTGLLRDEQFF	TGTGCCAGCAGCACGGGACTCCTGCGGGATGAGCAGTTCTTC
TRBD2	TRBJ2-3	TRBV2	.	CASSEGTITDTQYF	TGTGCCAGCAGTGAGGGGACTATCACAGATACGCAGTATTTT
.	TRBJ1-1	TRBV30	few	CAWSEGRTEAFF	TGTGCCTGGAGTGAAGGCCGTACTGAAGCTTTCTTT
.	TRBJ1-5	TRBV7-9	.	CASSFGTDQPQHF	TGTGCCAGCAGCTTCGGCACTGATCAGCCCCAGCATTTT
TRBD1	TRBJ2-5	TRBV4-2	.	CASSQGGQGADETQYF	TGTGCCAGCAGCCAAGGGGGCCAGGGGGCGGACGAGACCCAGTACTTC
.	TRBJ1-5	TRBV25-1	.	CASSRAGQPQHF	TGTGCCAGCAGCAGGGCTGGTCAGCCCCAGCATTTT
.	TRBJ2-1	TRBV29-1	once	CSQGRAVDEQFF	TGCAGTCAGGGGAGGGCCGTCGATGAGCAGTTCTTC
.	TRBJ2-1	TRBV30	few	CAWSVRTGFKQFF	TGTGCCTGGAGTGTACGAACAGGGTTTAAGCAGTTCTTC
TRBD1	TRBJ2-4	TRBV29-1	.	CSGGQGERNIQYF	TGCAGCGGCGGACAGGGGGAAAGAAACATTCAGTACTTC